The 20 T cell receptor beta chains in this list originate from one sample, sequenced in a study of cytomegalovirus exposure and HLA in healthy donors. Both 60 Vbeta primers and 13 Jbeta primers went into the PCR. TCRdb keeps only in-frame clones here, not all; method: immunoSEQ multiplex PCR. The sample records 150,000 to 200,000 clones, about 80% being singletons. Input material: PBMCs. Receptors were obtained from a woman between 50 and 59 years old in good health and CMV-seronegative.

This rearrangement joins TRBV27 to TRBJ1-6, with D possibly TRBD1 on 6 matching bases. CDR3 length equals 14 residues. Trimming removed 4 bases at V and 8 bases at J, with 12 bases between. Germline V CDR1 and CDR2: MNHEY, SMNVEV (reference sequence). The CDR3 loop is CASSYQGRDSPLHF. In nucleotides, the CDR3 is TGTGCCAGCAGTTACCAGGGGCGGGATTCACCCCTCCACTTT.

The chain uses TRBV7-3 and TRBJ1-2, with a possible D match to TRBD1 (6 bases). There are 20 residues in the CDR3. The germline CDR1 and CDR2 sequences are SGHTA and FQGTGA. Trimming removed 0 bases at V and 1 base at J, with 24 bases between. CDR3 region: CASSLTVGARGGPLNYGYTF. CDR3 nucleotide sequence: TGTGCCAGCAGCTTAACCGTGGGGGCGCGGGGGGGGCCTCTTAACTATGGCTACACCTTC.

The chain has TRBV7-9 and TRBJ1-4; D gene ambiguous. V was pared by 3 bases and J by 6 bases, with 8 bases between. CDR1 is SEHNR and CDR2 is FQNEAQ in the germline V gene (reference sequence). CDR3 length equals 13 residues. The CDR3 coding sequence is TGTGCCAGCAGCTTCGACGGGTATGAAAAACTGTTTTTT. Translating it yields CASSFDGYEKLFF.

This CDR3 is CASSRSGGYSYEQYF. CDR3 nucleotide sequence: TGCGCCAGCAGCCGATCGGGGGGGTACTCCTACGAGCAGTACTTC. This rearrangement joins TRBV5-1 to TRBJ2-7; 8 bases line up with TRBD2. The V and J ends lost 4 bases and 0 bases, in that order; junction bases with no gene match: 6. This CDR3 comprises 15 residues. Germline loops: CDR1 SGHRS, CDR2 YFSETQ.

This clone was observed a handful of times. This chain joins TRBV27 and TRBJ2-7; 12 nucleotides match TRBD2. Germline V gene sequence: CDR1 MNHEY, CDR2 SMNVEV (reference sequence). The CDR3 is 15 amino acids. With 4 bases clipped from V and 3 bases from J, the junction kept 4 bases outside the gene matches. CDR3 sequence reads: CASSYATSGSYEQYF. The CDR3 DNA follows: TGTGCCAGCAGTTACGCGACTAGCGGGAGCTACGAGCAGTACTTC.

V gene TRBV10-3 combines with J gene TRBJ2-7, with D hard to call. The CDR3 runs to 11 residues. Trimming left V 7 bases short and J 4 bases short, with 8 bases between. Germline V lookup: CDR1 ENHRY, CDR2 SYGVKD. The chain's CDR3 is CAIKRGYEQYF. The CDR3 bases are TGTGCCATCAAGCGTGGGTACGAGCAGTACTTC.

The gene calls are TRBV18 and TRBJ1-1; D may be TRBD1 (6 bases). Between the trimmed V and J ends, which lost 2 bases and 0 bases, there was a span of 13 bases. The CDR3 loop spans 16 amino acids. Germline V gives CDR1 KGHSH, CDR2 LQKENI. The CDR3 protein is CASSPRGTPMNTEAFF. The CDR3 DNA reads TGTGCCAGCTCACCAAGAGGGACACCGATGAACACTGAAGCTTTCTTT. Looking up the rest from reference TRBV18 and TRBJ1-1 gives the full variable domain: NAGVMQNPRHLVRRRGQEARLRCSPMKGHSHVYWYRQLPEEGLKFMVYLQKENIIDESGMPKERFSAEFPKEGPSILRIQQVVRGDSAAYFCASSPRGTPMNTEAFFGQGTRLTVV.

V gene TRBV4-2 combines with J gene TRBJ1-2; D gene unclear. V shed 0 bases and J shed 7 bases, with 9 bases lying between them. The CDR3 sequence is 13 residues long. The germline gives CDR1 LGHNA, CDR2 YNFKEQ. The CDR3 DNA reads TGTGCCAGCAGCCAAGAACTCCGGGGTGGCTACACCTTC. It yields the protein CASSQELRGGYTF.

The chain has TRBV9 and TRBJ1-6; 8 bases agree with TRBD1. With 3 bases clipped from V and 4 bases from J, the junction kept 6 bases outside the gene matches. Germline V lookup: CDR1 SGDLS, CDR2 YYNGEE. The CDR3 loop spans 16 amino acids. CDR3 protein: CASSGTGTGYNSPLHF. CDR3 DNA: TGTGCCAGCAGCGGAACCGGGACAGGTTATAATTCACCCCTCCACTTT.

This chain uses TRBV4-1 with TRBJ1-5, with a tentative D call TRBD1 (6 bases). This CDR3 comprises 20 residues. The V and J ends lost 5 bases and 5 bases respectively, with 31 bases between them. Germline V gene sequence: CDR1 MGHRA, CDR2 YSYEKL. This chain's CDR3 is CASSFKRAGGGIFLDQPQHF. The DNA for the CDR3 is TGCGCCAGCAGCTTTAAAAGGGCGGGAGGGGGTATTTTCTTAGATCAGCCCCAGCATTTT.

This clone appeared a single time. The rearrangement links TRBV28 to TRBJ2-5, with a weak D call TRBD2 (6 bases). The CDR3 consists of 11 residues. Germline-derived CDR1 and CDR2 are MDHEN and SYDVKM. The germline V and J ends were trimmed by 11 bases and 3 bases, with 10 bases remaining between them. The CDR3 protein is CAASGEETQYF. The CDR3 nucleotides read TGTGCCGCCTCGGGGGAAGAGACCCAGTACTTC.

This rearrangement joins TRBV30 to TRBJ2-7; 7 bases align to TRBD1. From germline, CDR1 is GTSNPN and CDR2 SVGIG (reference sequence). The J segment lost 3 bases and the V segment lost 0 bases, leaving 8 bases of the junction unmatched. The CDR3 is 15 amino acids. CDR3 DNA: TGTGCCTGGAGTGTTCCTGAGACAGGGAACTACGAGCAGTACTTC. It specifies CAWSVPETGNYEQYF.

The chain has TRBV7-3 and TRBJ2-2; 8 nucleotides agree with TRBD1. The CDR3 is 16 amino acids. Trimming cost V 5 bases and J 1 base; bases outside gene matches: 6. Germline CDR1 SGHTA, CDR2 FQGTGA. CDR3 in amino acids: CASSRQGTKNTGELFF. The CDR3 DNA reads as TGTGCCAGCAGCCGACAGGGGACGAAGAACACCGGGGAGCTGTTTTTT.

The CDR3 bases are TGTGCCAGCAGCTCTCCCTTCCACACCGGGGAGCTGTTTTTT. It yields the protein CASSSPFHTGELFF. J is TRBJ2-2 and V is TRBV7-6, with unresolved D. The CDR3 is 14 amino acids. Trimming shortened V by 4 bases and J by 3 bases, and 9 bases separated the two germline ends. The V gene's germline CDR1 is SGHVS and CDR2 FNYEAQ.

The CDR3 nucleotides read TGCGCCAGCAGCCAAGTTTTGGGCACCGAGCAGTACTTC. The encoded protein is CASSQVLGTEQYF. The rearrangement joins TRBV4-3 to TRBJ2-7; D gene uncertain. Trimming removed 1 base from V and 6 bases from J, with 10 bases in between. CDR1 and CDR2 (germline): LGHNA, YSLEER. The CDR3 totals 13 residues.

This chain links TRBV19 with TRBJ2-5; 14 nucleotides agree with TRBD2. This CDR3 comprises 15 residues. Germline V gives CDR1 LNHDA, CDR2 SQIVND (reference sequence). Losses at the gene ends were 4 bases for V and 5 bases for J; bases not matched to a gene: 3. DNA of the CDR3: TGTGCCAGTAGTACTCGACTAGCGGGGGGGGAGACCCAGTACTTC. Amino acids: CASSTRLAGGETQYF.

The chain recombines TRBV21-1 with TRBJ2-7; the D call in the table, TRBD1, was not verified against the DNA. TRBV21-1 is designated a pseudogene. The CDR3 has 14 residues. CDR3 DNA sequence: TGTGCCAGCAGCACCGGGACAGGGGCCTACGAGCAGTACTTC. It encodes CASSTGTGAYEQYF.

The chain links TRBV27 to TRBJ2-2, with 7 bases matching TRBD1. Per germline, CDR1 MNHEY and CDR2 SMNVEV (reference sequence). J lost 7 bases, V lost 3 bases, and 8 bases had no gene match. The CDR3 covers 15 residues. Written as DNA, the CDR3 is TGTGCCAGCAGTTTCCCCAACAGGGGCGGCGGGGAGCTGTTTTTT. It encodes CASSFPNRGGGELFF.

The chain combines TRBV29-1 with TRBJ1-2; D possibly corresponds to TRBD1 (6 bases). The V end lost 5 bases, the J end lost 6 bases, and 22 bases lay between the germline ends. Germline V gene lookup returns CDR1 SQVTM and CDR2 ANQGSEA. This CDR3 region has 15 residues. The CDR3 loop reads CSVNTYPQGLNGYTF. The CDR3 DNA follows: TGCAGCGTTAATACATATCCACAGGGTCTTAATGGCTACACCTTC. Full variable domain (outside the CDR3, taken from reference TRBV29-1 and TRBJ1-2): SAVISQKPSRDICQRGTSLTIQCQVDSQVTMMFWYRQQPGQSLTLIATANQGSEATYESGFVIDKFPISRPNLTFSTLTVSNMSPEDSSIYLCSVNTYPQGLNGYTFGSGTRLTVV.

The J gene is TRBJ1-2, the V gene TRBV11-2; D might be TRBD1 (6 bases). The V end lost 5 bases, the J end lost 7 bases, and 20 bases lay between the germline ends. The CDR3 has 15 residues. CDR1 is SGHAT and CDR2 is FQNNGV in the germline V gene. CDR3 sequence: CASSTITPGARGYTF. The DNA of the CDR3 is TGTGCCAGCAGCACCATAACCCCAGGGGCTCGTGGCTACACCTTC. Variable domain in full (rest from reference TRBV11-2 and TRBJ1-2): EAGVAQSPRYKIIEKRQSVAFWCNPISGHATLYWYQQILGQGPKLLIQFQNNGVVDDSQLPKDRFSAERLKGVDSTLKIQPAKLEDSAVYLCASSTITPGARGYTFGSGTRLTVV.